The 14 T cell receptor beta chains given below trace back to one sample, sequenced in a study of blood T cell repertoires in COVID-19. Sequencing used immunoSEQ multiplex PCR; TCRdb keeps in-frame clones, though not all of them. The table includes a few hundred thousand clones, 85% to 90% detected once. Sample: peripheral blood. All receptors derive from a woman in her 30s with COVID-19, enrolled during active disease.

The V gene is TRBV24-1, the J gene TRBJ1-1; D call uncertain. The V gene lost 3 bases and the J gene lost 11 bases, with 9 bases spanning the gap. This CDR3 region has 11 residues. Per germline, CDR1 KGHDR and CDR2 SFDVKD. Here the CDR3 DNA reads TGTGCCACCAGTGATGGAAAACAGGCTTTCTTT. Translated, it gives CATSDGKQAFF.

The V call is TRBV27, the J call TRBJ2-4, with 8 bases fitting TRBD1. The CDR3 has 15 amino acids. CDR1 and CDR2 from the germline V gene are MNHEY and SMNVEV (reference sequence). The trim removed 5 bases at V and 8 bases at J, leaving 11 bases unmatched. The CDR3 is CASSTEFRGLDIQYF. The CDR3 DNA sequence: TGTGCCAGCAGTACGGAGTTCAGGGGGCTGGACATTCAGTACTTC.

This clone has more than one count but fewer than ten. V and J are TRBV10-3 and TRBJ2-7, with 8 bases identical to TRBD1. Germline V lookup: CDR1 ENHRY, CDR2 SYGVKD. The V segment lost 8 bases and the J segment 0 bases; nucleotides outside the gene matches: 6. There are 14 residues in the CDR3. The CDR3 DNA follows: TGTGCCATCTTTGCGGGACAGGACTCCTACGAGCAGTACTTC. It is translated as CAIFAGQDSYEQYF.

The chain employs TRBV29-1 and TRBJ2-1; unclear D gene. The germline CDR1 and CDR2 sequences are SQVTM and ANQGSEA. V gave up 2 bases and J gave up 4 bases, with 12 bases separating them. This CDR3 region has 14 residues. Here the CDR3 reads CSVEIRSNYNEQFF. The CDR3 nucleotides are TGCAGCGTTGAAATTCGGTCAAATTACAATGAGCAGTTCTTC.

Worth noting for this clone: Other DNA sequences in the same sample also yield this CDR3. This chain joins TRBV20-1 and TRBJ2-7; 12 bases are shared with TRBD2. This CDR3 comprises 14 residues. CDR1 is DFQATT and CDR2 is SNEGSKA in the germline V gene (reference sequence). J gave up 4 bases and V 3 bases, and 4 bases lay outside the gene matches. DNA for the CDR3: TGCAGTGCTAGTAGGACTAGCGGGAATTACGAGCAGTACTTC. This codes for CSASRTSGNYEQYF.

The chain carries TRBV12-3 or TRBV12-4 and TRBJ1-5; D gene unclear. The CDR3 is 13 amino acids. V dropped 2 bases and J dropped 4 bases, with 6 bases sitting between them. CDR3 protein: CASSLSENQPQHF. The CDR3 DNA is TGTGCCAGCAGTTTAAGTGAGAATCAGCCCCAGCATTTT.

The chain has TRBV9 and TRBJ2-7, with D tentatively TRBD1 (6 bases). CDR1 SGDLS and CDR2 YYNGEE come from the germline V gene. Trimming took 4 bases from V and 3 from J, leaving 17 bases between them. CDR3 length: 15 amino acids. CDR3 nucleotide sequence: TGTGCCAGCAGCCCCCAGGGGCGGCAAGACTACGAGCAGTACTTC. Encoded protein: CASSPQGRQDYEQYF.

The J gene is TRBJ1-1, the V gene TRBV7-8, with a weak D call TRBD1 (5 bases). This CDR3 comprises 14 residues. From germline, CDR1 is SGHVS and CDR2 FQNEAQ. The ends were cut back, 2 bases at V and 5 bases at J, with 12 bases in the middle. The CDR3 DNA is TGTGCCAGCAGCTTATTCAGGGTAGAGACTGAAGCTTTCTTT. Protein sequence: CASSLFRVETEAFF.

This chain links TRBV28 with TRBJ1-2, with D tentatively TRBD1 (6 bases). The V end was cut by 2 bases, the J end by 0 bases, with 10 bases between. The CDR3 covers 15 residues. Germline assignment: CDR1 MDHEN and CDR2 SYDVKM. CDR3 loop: CASSLEGGANYGYTF. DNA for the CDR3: TGTGCCAGCAGTTTAGAAGGGGGGGCTAACTATGGCTACACCTTC.

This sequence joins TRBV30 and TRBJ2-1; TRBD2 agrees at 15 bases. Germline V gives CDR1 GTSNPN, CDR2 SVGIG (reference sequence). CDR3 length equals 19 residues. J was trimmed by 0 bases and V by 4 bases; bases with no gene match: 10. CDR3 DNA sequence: TGTGCCTGGAACCCCGGGACTAGCGGGAGGACTAGCTCCTACAATGAGCAGTTCTTC. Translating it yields CAWNPGTSGRTSSYNEQFF.

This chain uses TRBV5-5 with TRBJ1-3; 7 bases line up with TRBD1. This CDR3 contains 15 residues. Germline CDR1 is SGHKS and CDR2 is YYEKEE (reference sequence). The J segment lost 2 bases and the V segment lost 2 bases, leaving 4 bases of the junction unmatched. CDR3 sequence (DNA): TGTGCCAGCAGCTTAGAGGGGGCGCCTGGAAACACCATATATTTT. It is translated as CASSLEGAPGNTIYF.

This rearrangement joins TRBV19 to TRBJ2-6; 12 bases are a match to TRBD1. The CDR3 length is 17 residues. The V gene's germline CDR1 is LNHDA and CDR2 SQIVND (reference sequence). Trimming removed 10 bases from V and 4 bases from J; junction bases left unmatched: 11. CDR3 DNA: TGTGCCACTCAACCGGGACAGGGGGCGTGGGGGGCCAACGTCCTGACTTTC. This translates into CATQPGQGAWGANVLTF.

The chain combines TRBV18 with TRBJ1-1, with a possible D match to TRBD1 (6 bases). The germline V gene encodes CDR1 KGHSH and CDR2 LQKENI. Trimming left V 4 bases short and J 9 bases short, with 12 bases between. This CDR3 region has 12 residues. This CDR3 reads CASSRDNLQAFF. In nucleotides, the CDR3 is TGTGCCAGCTCACGGGACAACCTACAAGCTTTCTTT.

CDR3 residues: CASSLEGDRGITYEQYF. The CDR3 region has the DNA TGCGCCAGCAGCTTGGAAGGGGACAGGGGGATTACCTACGAGCAGTACTTC. The V gene is TRBV5-1, the J gene TRBJ2-7; 11 bases fit TRBD1. The junction had 7 bases not matched to a gene; V was cut back by 0 bases and J by 2 bases. The CDR3 length is 17 residues. Per germline, CDR1 SGHRS and CDR2 YFSETQ.